This entry lists 2 T cell receptor beta chains sequenced from one sample in a study of T cells after yellow fever vaccination. TCRdb reprocessed the 5' RACE reads with MiXCR, giving one entry per CDR3 protein. The sample consists of hundreds of thousands of distinct CDR3 sequences, 8.5% to 10% of them appearing once. The sample consisted of CD4+ T cells sorted from PBMCs, taken 5 days after the yellow fever booster vaccination. The source is a man aged 18 to 29 who received the YFV17D yellow fever vaccine.

The chain couples TRBV20-1 to TRBJ2-7; a weak D match, TRBD2 (7 bases). The CDR3 is made up of 13 amino acids. The V end lost 2 bases, the J end lost 7 bases, and 15 bases lay between the germline ends. Germline V gene sequence: CDR1 DFQATT, CDR2 SNEGSKA (reference sequence). CDR3: CSARLGGLGEQYV. For the CDR3, the DNA is TGCAGTGCTAGATTGGGGGGGCTGGGGGAGCAGTACGTC.

The table lists this clonotype with a few counts. V is TRBV9 and J is TRBJ1-5; D uncertain. CDR1 is SGDLS and CDR2 is YYNGEE in the germline V gene. This CDR3 is built from 15 residues. Trimming removed 2 bases from V and 4 bases from J, with 13 bases in between. CDR3 DNA: TGTGCCAGCAGCGTTACCGCGGGGATAAATCAGCCCCAGCATTTT. This encodes CASSVTAGINQPQHF.